This TCR beta chain is from a study of T cells after yellow fever vaccination. Study results and limitations: Highly abundant clonotypes carried over from the bulk population could end up in FACS-sorted repertoires as contaminants. In post-booster samples, most primary-vaccination clones reappeared (about 95% CD4, 70% to 90% CD8).

The CDR3 is 15 amino acids. Germline lookup yields CDR1 SNHLY and CDR2 FYNNEI. The junction had 10 bases not matched to a gene; V was cut back by 6 bases and J by 4 bases. TCRdb re-called the 5' RACE reads with MiXCR, one entry per CDR3 protein. The sample yields approximately 600,000 distinct CDR3 sequences, 9% to 15% seen once. To note about this clonotype: What it recognizes is unknown.

The sample here was PBMCs, taken on the day of the yellow fever booster vaccination. V gene TRBV2 combines with J gene TRBJ2-3, with 7 positions matching TRBD2. The sequence was collected from a man aged 25 to 40 who received the YFV17D yellow fever vaccine. CDR3 sequence reads: CASSFRDYSSDTQYF. Here the CDR3 DNA reads TGTGCCAGCAGCTTCCGGGACTACTCTTCAGATACGCAGTATTTT.